These T cell receptor beta chains were read from a single sample in a study of shared clonotypes between healthy human individuals. The method was immunoSEQ multiplex PCR; TCRdb's version includes in-frame clones alone and lacks a portion of them. The table has roughly 770,000 clones, 95% to 97% seen once. The sequencing sample was made of naive CD8+ T cells sorted from blood. The receptors originated from a young man in good health. Each CDR3 is given with its conserved first and last residue. A D gene is named only where the DNA matches it firmly. A row's size may be missing; if present it is once, few, many or a size class.

abundance: .; j_gene: TRBJ2-7; d_gene: TRBD2; v_gene: TRBV19; CDR3aa: CASSIAGLAGGNEQYF; CDR3nt: TGTGCCAGTAGTATAGCTGGGCTAGCGGGAGGAAACGAGCAGTACTTC
abundance: once; j_gene: TRBJ2-5; d_gene: .; v_gene: TRBV5-4; CDR3aa: CASSLDEEGAYQETQYF; CDR3nt: TGTGCCAGCAGCTTGGATGAGGAGGGGGCTTACCAAGAGACCCAGTACTTC
abundance: .; j_gene: TRBJ2-5; d_gene: TRBD2; v_gene: TRBV2; CDR3aa: CASMTTSGSEETQYF; CDR3nt: TGTGCCAGCATGACGACTAGCGGGAGTGAAGAGACCCAGTACTTC
abundance: .; j_gene: TRBJ2-3; d_gene: TRBD2; v_gene: TRBV19; CDR3aa: CASSTGGRATDTQYF; CDR3nt: TGTGCCAGTAGTACCGGCGGGAGGGCCACAGATACGCAGTATTTT
abundance: .; j_gene: TRBJ2-7; d_gene: .; v_gene: TRBV4-1; CDR3aa: CASTSAFGGAYEQYF; CDR3nt: TGCGCCAGCACTAGTGCGTTCGGGGGTGCCTACGAGCAGTACTTC
abundance: .; j_gene: TRBJ2-7; d_gene: TRBD1; v_gene: TRBV4-1; CDR3aa: CASSQAPPGQGHHEQYF; CDR3nt: TGCGCCAGCAGCCAAGCCCCTCCGGGACAGGGACACCACGAGCAGTACTTC
abundance: .; j_gene: TRBJ1-2; d_gene: .; v_gene: TRBV9; CDR3aa: CASSDAGAVVSFTF; CDR3nt: TGTGCCAGCAGCGACGCCGGGGCCGTAGTGTCTTTCACCTTC
abundance: .; j_gene: TRBJ2-1; d_gene: TRBD2; v_gene: TRBV9; CDR3aa: CASSVGREGYNEQFF; CDR3nt: TGTGCCAGCAGCGTGGGGCGGGAGGGGTACAATGAGCAGTTCTTC
abundance: few; j_gene: TRBJ1-5; d_gene: .; v_gene: TRBV23-1; CDR3aa: CASSQSPGGGIQHF; CDR3nt: TGCGCCAGCAGTCAATCACCAGGTGGGGGGATCCAGCATTTT
abundance: .; j_gene: TRBJ1-1; d_gene: .; v_gene: TRBV2; CDR3aa: CASPRGTEAFF; CDR3nt: TGTGCCAGCCCACGAGGGACTGAAGCTTTCTTT
abundance: .; j_gene: TRBJ2-1; d_gene: TRBD2; v_gene: TRBV5-5; CDR3aa: CASSPRALLAGAVNEQFF; CDR3nt: TGTGCCAGCAGCCCAAGAGCCCTACTAGCGGGAGCAGTGAATGAGCAGTTCTTC
abundance: .; j_gene: TRBJ2-3; d_gene: TRBD2; v_gene: TRBV11-2; CDR3aa: CASRLIAGGVPDTQYF; CDR3nt: TGTGCCAGCAGACTAATAGCGGGAGGGGTCCCAGATACGCAGTATTTT
abundance: .; j_gene: TRBJ1-4; d_gene: .; v_gene: TRBV29-1; CDR3aa: CSDQGRGDEKLFF; CDR3nt: TGCAGCGACCAGGGGAGAGGGGATGAAAAACTGTTTTTT
abundance: .; j_gene: TRBJ2-1; d_gene: .; v_gene: TRBV21-1; CDR3aa: CASSSSGSVNEQFF; CDR3nt: TGTGCCAGCAGCTCTAGCGGGAGTGTCAATGAGCAGTTCTTC
abundance: .; j_gene: TRBJ1-1; d_gene: .; v_gene: TRBV6-6; CDR3aa: CASSYISGAAEAFF; CDR3nt: TGTGCCAGCAGTTACATTTCAGGGGCCGCTGAAGCTTTCTTT
abundance: .; j_gene: TRBJ2-7; d_gene: TRBD2; v_gene: TRBV10-2; CDR3aa: CASSELVAGGSLGEQYF; CDR3nt: TGCGCCAGCAGTGAGTTGGTAGCGGGAGGGAGCTTAGGCGAGCAGTACTTC
abundance: .; j_gene: TRBJ2-2; d_gene: TRBD2; v_gene: TRBV6-1; CDR3aa: CASSELASGRRLTGELFF; CDR3nt: TGTGCCAGCAGTGAGCTGGCTAGCGGGAGGAGGTTAACCGGGGAGCTGTTTTTT
abundance: .; j_gene: TRBJ2-1; d_gene: .; v_gene: TRBV2; CDR3aa: CASSGSYNEQFF; CDR3nt: TGTGCCAGCTCCGGATCCTACAATGAGCAGTTCTTC
abundance: .; j_gene: TRBJ2-1; d_gene: .; v_gene: TRBV7-8; CDR3aa: CASSFLPGVHNEQFF; CDR3nt: TGTGCCAGCAGCTTTTTACCCGGGGTCCACAATGAGCAGTTCTTC
abundance: .; j_gene: TRBJ2-1; d_gene: .; v_gene: TRBV5-1; CDR3aa: CASSLGIGKSYNEQFF; CDR3nt: TGCGCCAGCAGCTTGGGGATTGGTAAATCCTACAATGAGCAGTTCTTC
abundance: .; j_gene: TRBJ2-7; d_gene: TRBD2; v_gene: TRBV4-3; CDR3aa: CASTPGASGPYEQYF; CDR3nt: TGCGCCAGCACCCCGGGAGCTAGCGGGCCTTACGAGCAGTACTTC
abundance: .; j_gene: TRBJ2-5; d_gene: TRBD1; v_gene: TRBV27; CDR3aa: CASSLLGGEETQYF; CDR3nt: TGTGCCAGCAGTTTATTAGGGGGCGAAGAGACCCAGTACTTC
abundance: once; j_gene: TRBJ2-4; d_gene: .; v_gene: TRBV28; CDR3aa: CASGSSRVNIQYF; CDR3nt: TGTGCCAGCGGAAGTTCCAGGGTGAACATTCAGTACTTC
abundance: .; j_gene: TRBJ2-7; d_gene: TRBD1; v_gene: TRBV5-1; CDR3aa: CASSLGDRGFYEQYF; CDR3nt: TGCGCCAGCAGCTTGGGAGACAGGGGGTTCTACGAGCAGTACTTC
abundance: .; j_gene: TRBJ2-5; d_gene: .; v_gene: TRBV7-9; CDR3aa: CASSPPLGGQETQYF; CDR3nt: TGTGCCAGCAGCCCACCCCTTGGGGGACAAGAGACCCAGTACTTC
abundance: .; j_gene: TRBJ2-3; d_gene: TRBD1; v_gene: TRBV14; CDR3aa: CASSQLQGQGRRDTQYF; CDR3nt: TGTGCCAGCAGCCAGCTCCAAGGACAGGGACGAAGAGATACGCAGTATTTT
abundance: .; j_gene: TRBJ2-1; d_gene: .; v_gene: TRBV7-2; CDR3aa: CASGWGGQGNEQFF; CDR3nt: TGTGCCAGCGGTTGGGGGGGCCAGGGGAATGAGCAGTTCTTC
abundance: .; j_gene: TRBJ2-7; d_gene: .; v_gene: TRBV5-8; CDR3aa: CASSSIRDDPLLGEQYF; CDR3nt: TGTGCCAGCAGCTCGATCCGGGACGATCCCCTCCTGGGCGAGCAGTACTTC
abundance: .; j_gene: TRBJ2-3; d_gene: TRBD2; v_gene: TRBV9; CDR3aa: CASSLRLAGVEDTQYF; CDR3nt: TGTGCCAGCAGCTTGCGACTAGCGGGAGTGGAAGATACGCAGTATTTT
abundance: .; j_gene: TRBJ2-1; d_gene: .; v_gene: TRBV13; CDR3aa: CASSPRWRDRYEQFF; CDR3nt: TGTGCCAGCAGCCCTAGGTGGCGCGATAGATATGAGCAGTTCTTC
abundance: once; j_gene: TRBJ2-7; d_gene: TRBD1; v_gene: TRBV27; CDR3aa: CASSPDRGQLGQYF; CDR3nt: TGTGCCAGCAGCCCGGACAGGGGGCAATTAGGGCAGTACTTC
abundance: .; j_gene: TRBJ1-3; d_gene: .; v_gene: TRBV11-2; CDR3aa: CATRVEGSGNTIYF; CDR3nt: TGTGCCACCCGGGTGGAGGGCTCTGGAAACACCATATATTTT
abundance: .; j_gene: TRBJ2-7; d_gene: .; v_gene: TRBV2; CDR3aa: CASSEQRYEQYF; CDR3nt: TGTGCCAGCAGTGAACAGCGCTACGAGCAGTACTTC
abundance: .; j_gene: TRBJ2-2; d_gene: .; v_gene: TRBV27; CDR3aa: CASSSGLRRGELFF; CDR3nt: TGTGCCAGCAGTTCGGGCCTTCGAAGGGGGGAGCTGTTTTTT
abundance: .; j_gene: TRBJ2-1; d_gene: TRBD2; v_gene: TRBV25-1; CDR3aa: CASSESGSNNEQFF; CDR3nt: TGTGCCAGCAGTGAGAGCGGGAGTAACAATGAGCAGTTCTTC